Below are 4 T cell receptor beta chains sequenced from a single sample in a study of T cell changes during pregnancy in multiple sclerosis. Clones were sequenced by immunoSEQ multiplex PCR, and TCRdb holds only the in-frame ones, with some missing. Among 98,000 or so clones listed, approximately 95% were seen once. The sequencing here drew on peripheral blood, taken after pregnancy. The receptor set was obtained from a female donor with multiple sclerosis, enrolled in a pregnancy study.

The gene calls are TRBV27 and TRBJ2-1; 8 bases are a match to TRBD1. V lost 2 bases, J lost 8 bases, and 8 bases stayed unmatched. CDR1 is MNHEY, CDR2 SMNVEV, per germline (reference sequence). The CDR3 has 15 amino acids. In DNA, the CDR3 is TGTGCCAGCAGTTTACGACAGGGGAGCAACCATGAGCAGTTCTTC. Encoded protein: CASSLRQGSNHEQFF.

The V call is TRBV2, the J call TRBJ1-5; D is undetermined. There are 14 residues in the CDR3. Germline V gives CDR1 SNHLY, CDR2 FYNNEI. The V end lost 4 bases, the J end lost 5 bases, and 12 bases lay between the germline ends. CDR3 sequence reads: CASSGASDHQPQHF. CDR3 DNA sequence: TGTGCCAGCAGTGGGGCATCGGATCATCAGCCCCAGCATTTT.

This clone occurred once. J is TRBJ1-2 and V is TRBV5-4; TRBD1 agrees at 10 bases. The V and J ends lost 4 bases and 2 bases, in that order; junction bases with no gene match: 2. The germline V gene has CDR1 SGHNT and CDR2 YYREEE (reference sequence). The CDR3 has 14 amino acids. In DNA form, the CDR3 reads TGTGCCAGCAGCGAGGGACAGGGGAACTATGGCTACACCTTC. It encodes CASSEGQGNYGYTF.

The CDR3 sequence: CASRSRDRGLGNQPQHF. In DNA, the CDR3 is TGTGCCAGCAGATCCCGGGACAGGGGGCTAGGCAATCAGCCCCAGCATTTT. This chain joins TRBV28 and TRBJ1-5; 12 bases align to TRBD1. V was clipped by 6 bases and J by 2 bases; unmatched bases: 8. This CDR3 has 17 amino acids. CDR1 MDHEN and CDR2 SYDVKM come from the germline V gene.